This T cell receptor beta chain was sequenced during a study of vaccination and CD4 T cells after COVID-19. The assay that was used to sequence DNA from cultured CD4+ T cells was the Oncomine TCR Beta short-read assay. A single record per CDR3 protein comes from TCRdb applying MiXCR to the PCR reads. The table lists fewer than 8,000 distinct CDR3 sequences, about half of them singletons, with 30% to 40% in the top ten. The CDR3 spans 17 residues. Per germline, CDR1 LNHDA and CDR2 SQIVND (reference sequence). Trimming cost V 6 bases and J 0 bases, with 15 bases left between them. Of note for this clonotype: The antigen is unknown.

Treatment defined: roughly 10-day PBMC culture with coronavirus spike peptide pools or control peptides (ViraFEST assay). The clonotype comes from a human donor who had recovered from COVID-19. The sample was CD4+ T cells from blood, cultured in vitro. This chain joins TRBV19 and TRBJ2-6; D gene uncertain. The CDR3 bases are TGTGCCAGTAGCATCGGTATTCTGTACTCTGGGGCCAACGTCCTGACTTTC. Its translation is CASSIGILYSGANVLTF. The full variable domain, rest sourced from reference TRBV19 and TRBJ2-6, is DGGITQSPKYLFRKEGQNVTLSCEQNLNHDAMYWYRQDPGQGLRLIYYSQIVNDFQKGDIAEGYSVSREKKESFPLTVTSAQKNPTAFYLCASSIGILYSGANVLTFGAGSRLTVL.